This TCR beta chain was profiled in a study of breast tumors, draining lymph nodes, adjacent tissues. Overall study findings and caveats: Most tumor T cells seemingly derive from lymph node, then expand in tumor. Tumor repertoires ranked between lymph nodes and nontumor tissue in diversity, with V and J gene preferences. The lymph node origin of tumor T cells was framed as consistent with a hypothesis, not demonstrated.

After removal of 7 bases from V and 9 bases from J, the junction contained 9 bases not matched to a gene. Germline assignment: CDR1 SGHRS and CDR2 YFSETQ. There are 14 residues in the CDR3. Samples came from axillary lymph nodes draining the breast cancer. TCRdb redid the calling of the multiplex PCR reads with MiXCR, one entry per CDR3 protein. The sample yields about 100,000 distinct CDR3 sequences, around 20% seen once. This clonotype was detected many times. What it recognizes is unknown. The sequence came from a female donor with breast cancer. Some clones in this sample may be carry-over from other donors' samples. The V and J genes are TRBV5-1 and TRBJ1-6, with 8 bases matching TRBD1. Sequences were obtained from axillary lymph node tissue. The CDR3 is CASRGQDFGSPLHF. The CDR3 bases are TGCGCCAGCCGGGGACAGGATTTCGGTTCACCCCTCCACTTT.